The clone carrying this T cell receptor beta chain has a handful of counts. This specimen comes from a study of shared clonotypes between healthy human individuals. Clones were sequenced by immunoSEQ multiplex PCR, and TCRdb holds only the in-frame ones, with some missing. This table holds more than 1 million clones, 78% found once. Specimen: memory CD4+ T cells from PBMCs. Noted subset: CD45RA-negative fraction. This clonotype was obtained from a man between 18 and 29 years old in good health. Some clones in this sample may be carry-over from other donors' samples.

The CDR3 DNA is TGTGCCAGCAGTATAGACAGGGGCACTGAAGCTTTCTTT. It encodes CASSIDRGTEAFF. J is TRBJ1-1 and V is TRBV6-5, with 8 bases that match TRBD1. After removal of 5 bases from V and 4 bases from J, the junction contained 3 bases not matched to a gene. This CDR3 has 13 residues. Germline assignment: CDR1 MNHEY and CDR2 SVGAGI.